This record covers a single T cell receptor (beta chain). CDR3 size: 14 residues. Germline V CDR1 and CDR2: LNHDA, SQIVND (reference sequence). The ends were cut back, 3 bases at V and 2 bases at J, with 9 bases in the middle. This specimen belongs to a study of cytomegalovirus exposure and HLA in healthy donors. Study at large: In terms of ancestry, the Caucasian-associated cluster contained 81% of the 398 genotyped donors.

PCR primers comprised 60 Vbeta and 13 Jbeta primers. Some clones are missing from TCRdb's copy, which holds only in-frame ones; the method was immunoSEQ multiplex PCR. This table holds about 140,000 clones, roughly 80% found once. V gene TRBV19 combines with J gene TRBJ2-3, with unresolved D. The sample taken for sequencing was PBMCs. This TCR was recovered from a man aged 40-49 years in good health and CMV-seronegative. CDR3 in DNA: TGTGCCAGTAGTATCTTTTCCCCCACAGATACGCAGTATTTT. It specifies CASSIFSPTDTQYF.